This TCR beta chain emerged from a study of T cell clonotyping in hematopoietic cell transplantation. Sequenced by immunoSEQ multiplex PCR; TCRdb stores in-frame clones only, minus some. The repertoire consists of 40,000 to 55,000 clones, with about 95% occurring once and the leading ten covering over 0.65%. This CDR3 has 9 residues. V gave up 3 bases and J gave up 12 bases, with 8 bases separating them. CDR1 and CDR2 from the germline V gene are DFQATT and SNEGSKA (reference sequence). The V call is TRBV20-1, the J call TRBJ2-5; D not certain. The sequenced sample consisted of peripheral blood mononuclear cells. The TCR was taken from a woman between 50 and 59 years old in good health. Some clones in this sample may be carry-over from other donors' samples. CDR3 sequence: CSARRPEYF. CDR3 nucleotide sequence: TGCAGTGCTAGGAGACCCGAGTACTTC.